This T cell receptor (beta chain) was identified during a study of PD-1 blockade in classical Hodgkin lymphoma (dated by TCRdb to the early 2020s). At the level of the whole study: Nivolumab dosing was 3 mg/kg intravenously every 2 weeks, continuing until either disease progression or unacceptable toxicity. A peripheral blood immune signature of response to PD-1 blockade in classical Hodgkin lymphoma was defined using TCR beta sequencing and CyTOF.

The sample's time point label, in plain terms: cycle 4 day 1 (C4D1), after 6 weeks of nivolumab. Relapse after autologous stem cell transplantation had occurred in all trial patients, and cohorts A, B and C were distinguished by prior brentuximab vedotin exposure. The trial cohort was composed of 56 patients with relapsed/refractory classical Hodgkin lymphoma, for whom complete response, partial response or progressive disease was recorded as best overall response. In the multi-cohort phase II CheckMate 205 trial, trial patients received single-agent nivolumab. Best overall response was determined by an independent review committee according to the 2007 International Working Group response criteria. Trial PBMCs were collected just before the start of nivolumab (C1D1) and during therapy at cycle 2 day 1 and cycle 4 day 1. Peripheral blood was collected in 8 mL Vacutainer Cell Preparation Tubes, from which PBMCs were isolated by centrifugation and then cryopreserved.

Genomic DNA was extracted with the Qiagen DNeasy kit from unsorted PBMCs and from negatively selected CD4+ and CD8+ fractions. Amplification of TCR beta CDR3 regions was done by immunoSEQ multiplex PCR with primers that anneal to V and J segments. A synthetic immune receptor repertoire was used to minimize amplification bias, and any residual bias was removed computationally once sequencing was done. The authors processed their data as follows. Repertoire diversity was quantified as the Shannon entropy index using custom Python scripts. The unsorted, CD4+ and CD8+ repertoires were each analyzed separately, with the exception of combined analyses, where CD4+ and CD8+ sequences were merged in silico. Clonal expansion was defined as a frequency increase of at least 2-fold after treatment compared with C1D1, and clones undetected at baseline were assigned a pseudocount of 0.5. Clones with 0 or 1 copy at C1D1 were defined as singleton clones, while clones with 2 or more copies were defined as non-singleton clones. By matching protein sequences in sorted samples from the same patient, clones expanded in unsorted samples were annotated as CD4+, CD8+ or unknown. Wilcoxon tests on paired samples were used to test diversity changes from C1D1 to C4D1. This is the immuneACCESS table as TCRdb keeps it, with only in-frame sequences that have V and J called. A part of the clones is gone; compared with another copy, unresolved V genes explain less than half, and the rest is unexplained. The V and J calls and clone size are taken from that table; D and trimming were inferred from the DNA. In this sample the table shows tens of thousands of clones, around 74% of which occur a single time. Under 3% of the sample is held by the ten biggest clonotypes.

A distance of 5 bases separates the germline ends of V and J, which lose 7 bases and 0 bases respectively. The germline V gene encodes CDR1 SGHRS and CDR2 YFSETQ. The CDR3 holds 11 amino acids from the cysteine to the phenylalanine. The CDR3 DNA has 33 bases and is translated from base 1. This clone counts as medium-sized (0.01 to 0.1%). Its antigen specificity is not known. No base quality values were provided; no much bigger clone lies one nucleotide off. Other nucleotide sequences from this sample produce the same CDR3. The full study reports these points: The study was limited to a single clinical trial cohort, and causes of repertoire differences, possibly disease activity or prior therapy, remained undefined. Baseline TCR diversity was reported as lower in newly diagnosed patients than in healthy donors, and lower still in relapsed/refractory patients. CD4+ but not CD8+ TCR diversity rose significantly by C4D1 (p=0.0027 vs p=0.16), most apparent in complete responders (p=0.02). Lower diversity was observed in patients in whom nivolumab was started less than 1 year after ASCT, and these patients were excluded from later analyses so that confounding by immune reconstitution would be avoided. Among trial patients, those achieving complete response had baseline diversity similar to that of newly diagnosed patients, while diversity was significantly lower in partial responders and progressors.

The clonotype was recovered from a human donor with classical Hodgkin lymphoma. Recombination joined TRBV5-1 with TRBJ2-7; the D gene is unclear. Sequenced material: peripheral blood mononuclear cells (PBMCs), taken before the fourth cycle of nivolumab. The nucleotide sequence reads TGCGCCAGCTCCTACTCCTACGAGCAGTACTTC. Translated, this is CASSYSYEQYF.